This entry lists 26 T cell receptor beta chains sequenced from one sample in a study of cytomegalovirus exposure and HLA in healthy donors. PCR used 60 Vbeta primers and 13 Jbeta primers. Produced via immunoSEQ multiplex PCR; TCRdb's table is partial and in-frame only. Altogether fewer than 200,000 clones are present, about four fifths being singletons, with the ten largest covering around 4.3%. The sequenced sample consisted of PBMCs. The receptors here all came from a young man in good health and CMV-seronegative.

Here the CDR3 DNA reads TGTGCCAGTAGTATAGGAGGTTACACTGAAGCTTTCTTT. It specifies CASSIGGYTEAFF. This sequence joins TRBV19 and TRBJ1-1; D call uncertain. CDR3 size: 13 residues. Trimming shortened V by 1 base and J by 3 bases, and 6 bases separated the two germline ends. Germline V gene sequence: CDR1 LNHDA, CDR2 SQIVND (reference sequence).

V and J are TRBV7-9 and TRBJ2-7, with 7 bases matching TRBD1. This CDR3 is 13 amino acids long. Trimming cost V 5 bases and J 3 bases; bases outside gene matches: 4. CDR1 SEHNR and CDR2 FQNEAQ come from the germline V gene (reference sequence). The CDR3 nucleotides read TGTGCCAGCAGCGGGGACAGTCACTACGAGCAGTACTTC. It yields the protein CASSGDSHYEQYF.

The chain is built from TRBV2 and TRBJ1-1; 7 bases are a match to TRBD1. Germline trimming cut 4 bases from V and 12 bases from J; bases unmatched to any gene: 5. Germline CDR1 SNHLY, CDR2 FYNNEI. CDR3 length: 11 amino acids. The CDR3 sequence is CASSGQGKSFF. The CDR3 DNA is TGTGCCAGCAGTGGACAGGGTAAATCTTTCTTT.

Only a few counts were recorded for this clone. The chain combines TRBV7-2 with TRBJ1-1; no clear D. V gave up 4 bases and J gave up 5 bases, with 14 bases separating them. Per the germline V gene, CDR1 is SGHTA and CDR2 is FQGNSA. This CDR3 has 14 amino acids. This chain's CDR3 is CASSSGFPETEAFF. CDR3 nucleotide sequence: TGTGCCAGCAGCTCCGGGTTCCCCGAGACTGAAGCTTTCTTT.

The chain uses TRBV7-9 and TRBJ2-1, with 10 nucleotides matching TRBD2. V lost 1 base to trimming and J lost 13 bases; unmatched junction nucleotides: 4. The V gene's germline CDR1 is SEHNR and CDR2 FQNEAQ (reference sequence). The CDR3 has 13 amino acids. CDR3 sequence: CASSLGLAGDQFF. DNA of the CDR3: TGTGCCAGCAGCTTAGGCCTAGCGGGAGATCAGTTCTTC.

This sequence joins TRBV7-9 and TRBJ2-1; possible D gene TRBD2, 6 bases. Germline assignment: CDR1 SEHNR and CDR2 FQNEAQ (reference sequence). Trimming pared 2 bases from V and 10 bases from J, leaving 12 bases between. This CDR3 has 13 amino acids. The CDR3 loop reads CASSLRPGGEQFF. The CDR3 DNA sequence: TGTGCCAGCAGCTTACGTCCCGGAGGGGAGCAGTTCTTC.

The gene calls are TRBV29-1 and TRBJ2-7; TRBD2 aligns across 11 bases. The germline CDR1 and CDR2 sequences are SQVTM and ANQGSEA. CDR3 length: 14 amino acids. Trimming at V came to 6 bases and at J to 1 base, leaving 5 bases not matched to a gene. The CDR3 loop is CSVGGTSGSYEQYF. The CDR3 DNA reads as TGCAGCGTGGGGGGGACTAGCGGATCCTACGAGCAGTACTTC.

This clone was counted between two and nine times. V and J are TRBV29-1 and TRBJ2-7, with 7 bases aligning to TRBD1. This CDR3 is built from 11 residues. V trimming: 7 bases; J trimming: 3 bases; junction bases outside the gene matches: 3. Germline V CDR1 and CDR2: SQVTM, ANQGSEA. The chain's CDR3 is CSAGTDYEQYF. The CDR3 coding sequence is TGCAGCGCTGGGACAGACTACGAGCAGTACTTC.

The rearrangement uses TRBV11-3 and TRBJ2-1, with 16 nucleotides matching TRBD2. After removal of 5 bases from V and 3 bases from J, the junction contained 4 bases not matched to a gene. Germline CDR1 is SGHNT and CDR2 is YENEEA. The CDR3 sequence is 17 residues long. The CDR3 sequence is CASSPGLAGGVYNEQFF. For the CDR3, the DNA is TGTGCCAGCAGCCCGGGACTAGCGGGAGGGGTCTACAATGAGCAGTTCTTC.

This chain connects TRBV2 to TRBJ1-5; 11 positions match TRBD1. The CDR3 loop spans 17 amino acids. Trimming removed 5 bases from V and 0 bases from J; junction bases left unmatched: 6. Germline lookup yields CDR1 SNHLY and CDR2 FYNNEI. The CDR3 here is CASSTRTGGLSNQPQHF. The CDR3 bases are TGTGCCAGCAGTACACGGACAGGGGGCCTTAGCAATCAGCCCCAGCATTTT.

The V and J genes are TRBV30 and TRBJ2-5; a possible D gene is TRBD2 (5 bases). Germline CDR1 GTSNPN, CDR2 SVGIG (reference sequence). Between the trimmed V and J ends, which lost 5 bases and 5 bases, there was a span of 12 bases. This CDR3 has 12 amino acids. CDR3 DNA: TGTGCCTGGGACACAAGGAGGGAGACCCAGTACTTC. This translates into CAWDTRRETQYF.

This clone was counted between two and nine times. This rearrangement joins TRBV18 to TRBJ1-1; 7 nucleotides align to TRBD1. V trimming: 8 bases; J trimming: 3 bases; junction bases outside the gene matches: 6. This CDR3 is built from 13 residues. The V gene's germline CDR1 is KGHSH and CDR2 LQKENI. CDR3 nucleotides: TGTGCCAGCATTCTCGGGACAGACACTGAAGCTTTCTTT. It yields the protein CASILGTDTEAFF.

This sequence joins TRBV27 and TRBJ1-2; D may be TRBD1 (6 bases). Trimming took off 3 bases at V and 0 bases at J, with 17 bases between the two ends. The CDR3 is 17 amino acids. Per the germline V gene, CDR1 is MNHEY and CDR2 is SMNVEV (reference sequence). The CDR3 DNA is TGTGCCAGCAGTTTCCTCGGTCCCAGGGGAGCTAACTATGGCTACACCTTC. Its protein product is CASSFLGPRGANYGYTF.

The V call is TRBV9, the J call TRBJ1-2; weak D call: TRBD1 (5 bases). V lost 2 bases and J lost 4, with 27 bases in between. In germline, CDR1 is SGDLS, CDR2 YYNGEE. CDR3 size: 19 residues. The CDR3 DNA follows: TGTGCCAGCAGCGTTGGGGGGGTGAATCGGGGTCCTCAATTCTATGGCTACACCTTC. It yields the protein CASSVGGVNRGPQFYGYTF.

This chain's CDR3 is CASRPGLAGNNEQFF. In nucleotides, the CDR3 is TGTGCCAGCAGACCCGGACTAGCGGGAAACAATGAGCAGTTCTTC. The V and J genes are TRBV6-5 and TRBJ2-1, with 12 bases identical to TRBD2. Germline V gene data show CDR1 as MNHEY and CDR2 as SVGAGI. V lost 6 bases to trimming and J lost 5 bases; unmatched junction nucleotides: 5. The CDR3 totals 15 residues.

The chain has TRBV7-3 and TRBJ2-2, with D perhaps matching TRBD1 (6 bases). Germline V CDR1 and CDR2: SGHTA, FQGTGA. V was shortened by 6 bases and J by 0 bases, with 14 bases between the two germline ends. There are 16 residues in the CDR3. Here the CDR3 DNA reads TGTGCCAGCAGTTTCACGGGACACCCGAACACCGGGGAGCTGTTTTTT. Protein sequence: CASSFTGHPNTGELFF.

This rearrangement joins TRBV7-9 to TRBJ1-1, with D possibly matching TRBD1 (5 bases). From germline, CDR1 is SEHNR and CDR2 FQNEAQ (reference sequence). The ends were cut back, 1 base at V and 0 bases at J, with 15 bases in the middle. The CDR3 has 17 amino acids. CDR3 in DNA: TGTGCCAGCAGCTTAGTTGTGGGGCCAGTTATGAACACTGAAGCTTTCTTT. It is translated as CASSLVVGPVMNTEAFF. Based on the CDR3 plus reference TRBV7-9 and TRBJ1-1, the full variable domain is DTGVSQNPRHKITKRGQNVTFRCDPISEHNRLYWYRQTLGQGPEFLTYFQNEAQLEKSRLLSDRFSAERPKGSFSTLEIQRTEQGDSAMYLCASSLVVGPVMNTEAFFGQGTRLTVV.

The V and J genes are TRBV18 and TRBJ1-4; no definite D call. CDR1 is KGHSH and CDR2 is LQKENI in the germline V gene. The V end lost 2 bases, the J end lost 2 bases, and 15 bases lay between the germline ends. The CDR3 spans 17 residues. CDR3 in amino acids: CASSPFSGQRTNEKLFF. The CDR3 DNA is TGTGCCAGCTCACCATTCAGCGGCCAAAGGACTAATGAAAAACTGTTTTTT.

V is TRBV7-9 and J is TRBJ2-7; D gene uncertain. There are 13 residues in the CDR3. Germline CDR1 SEHNR, CDR2 FQNEAQ (reference sequence). Trimming pared 4 bases from V and 1 base from J, leaving 8 bases between. The CDR3 bases are TGTGCCAGCAGCTCTACTGTTTCCTACGAGCAGTACTTC. Amino acids: CASSSTVSYEQYF.

The chain recombines TRBV5-1 with TRBJ1-2; 7 nucleotides line up with TRBD1. CDR3 length equals 15 residues. Germline V CDR1 and CDR2: SGHRS, YFSETQ. V was clipped by 1 base and J by 8 bases; unmatched bases: 11. CDR3: CASSLRRTGLDGYTF. The CDR3 bases are TGCGCCAGCAGCTTGAGGCGGACAGGTCTGGACGGCTACACCTTC.

CDR3 bases: TGTGCCAGCAGCTTAGGTGTTTGGGGCAGGACCACAGATACGCAGTATTTT. Its protein is CASSLGVWGRTTDTQYF. V usage is TRBV13 and J usage is TRBJ2-3; TRBD1 might be the D (5 bases). Trimming left V 0 bases short and J 2 bases short, with 15 bases between. CDR3 size: 17 residues. The germline gives CDR1 PRHDT, CDR2 FYEKMQ (reference sequence).

The genes are TRBV30 and TRBJ1-2; D is uncertain. CDR1 is GTSNPN and CDR2 is SVGIG in the germline V gene (reference sequence). The germline V and J ends were trimmed by 7 bases and 5 bases, with 17 bases remaining between them. The CDR3 is made up of 13 amino acids. CDR3 coding DNA: TGTGCCTCCAGTGGGTCGGAGGTATATGGCTACACCTTC. It encodes CASSGSEVYGYTF.

This chain joins TRBV27 and TRBJ1-1, with 7 nucleotides matching TRBD1. After removal of 8 bases from V and 7 bases from J, the junction contained 7 bases not matched to a gene. Germline V gene data show CDR1 as MNHEY and CDR2 as SMNVEV (reference sequence). This CDR3 region has 12 residues. The CDR3 sequence: CASLLRTGEAFF. As DNA, the CDR3 is TGTGCCAGCCTCTTACGGACAGGTGAAGCTTTCTTT.

The J gene is TRBJ2-6, the V gene TRBV28, with D perhaps matching TRBD1 (6 bases). CDR1 is MDHEN and CDR2 is SYDVKM in the germline V gene. V dropped 3 bases and J dropped 4 bases, with 10 bases sitting between them. This CDR3 contains 15 residues. CDR3 DNA sequence: TGTGCCAGCAGTTTGTCAGGGGTGGGGGCCAACGTCCTGACTTTC. Its translation is CASSLSGVGANVLTF.

The chain carries TRBV14 and TRBJ2-7, with D possibly TRBD1 on 5 matching bases. The germline V and J ends were trimmed by 0 bases and 7 bases, with 10 bases remaining between them. This CDR3 has 13 amino acids. Germline values: CDR1 SGHDN, CDR2 FVKESK. CDR3 bases: TGTGCCAGCAGCCAAGATCTAAAGGGGGAGCAGTACTTC. It specifies CASSQDLKGEQYF.

V gene TRBV30 combines with J gene TRBJ2-7; tentative D call: TRBD2 (6 bases). This CDR3 is built from 15 residues. The germline V and J ends were trimmed by 0 bases and 2 bases, with 14 bases remaining between them. The V gene's germline CDR1 is GTSNPN and CDR2 SVGIG (reference sequence). The CDR3 reads CAWSVLGGIPYEQYF. The CDR3 bases are TGTGCCTGGAGTGTACTGGGGGGTATCCCCTACGAGCAGTACTTC. The full variable domain, with the rest looked up from reference TRBV30 and TRBJ2-7, is SQTIHQWPATLVQPVGSPLSLECTVEGTSNPNLYWYRQAAGRGLQLLFYSVGIGQISSEVPQNLSASRPQDRQFILSSKKLLLSDSGFYLCAWSVLGGIPYEQYFGPGTRLTVT.